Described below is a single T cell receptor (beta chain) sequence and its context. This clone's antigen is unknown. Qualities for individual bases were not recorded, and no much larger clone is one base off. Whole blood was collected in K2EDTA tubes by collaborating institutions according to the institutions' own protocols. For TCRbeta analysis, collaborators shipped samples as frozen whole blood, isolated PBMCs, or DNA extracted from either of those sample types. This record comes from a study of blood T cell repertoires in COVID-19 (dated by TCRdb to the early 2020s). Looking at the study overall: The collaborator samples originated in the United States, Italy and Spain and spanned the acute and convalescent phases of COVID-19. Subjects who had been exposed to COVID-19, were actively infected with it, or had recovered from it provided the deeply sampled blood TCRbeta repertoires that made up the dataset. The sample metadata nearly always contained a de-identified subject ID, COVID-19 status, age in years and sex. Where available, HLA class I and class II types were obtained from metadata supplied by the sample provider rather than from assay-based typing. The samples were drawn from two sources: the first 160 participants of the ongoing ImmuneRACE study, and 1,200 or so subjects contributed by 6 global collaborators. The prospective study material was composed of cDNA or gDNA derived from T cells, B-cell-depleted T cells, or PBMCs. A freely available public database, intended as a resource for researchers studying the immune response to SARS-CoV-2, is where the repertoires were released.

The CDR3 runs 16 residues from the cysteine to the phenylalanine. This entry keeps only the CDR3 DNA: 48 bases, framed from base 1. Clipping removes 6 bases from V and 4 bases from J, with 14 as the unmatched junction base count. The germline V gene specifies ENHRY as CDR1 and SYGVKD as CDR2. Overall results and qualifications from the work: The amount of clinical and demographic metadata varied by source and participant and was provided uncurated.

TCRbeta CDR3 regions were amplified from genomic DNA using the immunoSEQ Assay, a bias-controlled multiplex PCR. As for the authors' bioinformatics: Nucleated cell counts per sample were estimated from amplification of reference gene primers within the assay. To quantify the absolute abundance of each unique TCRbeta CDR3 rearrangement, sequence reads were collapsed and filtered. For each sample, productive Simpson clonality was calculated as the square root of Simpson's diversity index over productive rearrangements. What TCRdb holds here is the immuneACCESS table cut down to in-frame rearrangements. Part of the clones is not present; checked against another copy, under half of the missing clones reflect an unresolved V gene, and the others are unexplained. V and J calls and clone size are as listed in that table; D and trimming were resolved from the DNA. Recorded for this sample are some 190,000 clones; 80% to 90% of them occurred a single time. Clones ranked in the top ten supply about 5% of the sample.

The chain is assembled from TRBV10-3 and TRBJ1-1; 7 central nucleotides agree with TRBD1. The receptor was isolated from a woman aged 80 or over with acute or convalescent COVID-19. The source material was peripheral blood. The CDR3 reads CAIRRMEGALGTEAFF. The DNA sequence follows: TGTGCCATCAGGCGAATGGAGGGGGCGCTGGGCACTGAAGCTTTCTTT.